Listed below are T cell receptor beta chains from one sample, sequenced in a study of blood T cell repertoires in COVID-19. Generated by immunoSEQ multiplex PCR, the TCRdb table keeps only in-frame clones and is missing some. The repertoire holds approximately 25,000 clones, with 75% to 95% as singletons. Sequencing input: peripheral blood. The receptors come from a human donor with active COVID-19. The donor label of this sample is uncertain. Both conserved end residues are part of each CDR3. Each record gives: clone size, V gene, J gene, D gene, CDR3 protein, CDR3 DNA. The D gene is left open where the match is weak. Size is stated for part of the rows, as once, few or many counts, or as a class when the clone is expanded.

>-|TRBV4-3|TRBJ2-7|-
CASSHNRVPLGHYEQYF
TGCGCCAGCAGCCACAATAGGGTCCCTCTCGGACACTACGAGCAGTACTTC
>-|TRBV10-1|TRBJ2-7|-
CASSDGNIPYEQYF
TGCGCCAGCAGTGATGGCAATATCCCCTACGAGCAGTACTTC
>-|TRBV7-2|TRBJ1-5|-
CASSKGEGPLSNQPQHF
TGTGCCAGCAGCAAAGGGGAGGGGCCCCTTAGCAATCAGCCCCAGCATTTT
>-|TRBV6-2/TRBV6-3|TRBJ1-5|TRBD1
CASSYHGQGNQPQHF
TGTGCCAGCAGTTATCACGGACAGGGCAATCAGCCCCAGCATTTT
>once|TRBV5-1|TRBJ2-3|TRBD2
CASTQAGGGTDTQYF
TGCGCCAGCACCCAAGCGGGGGGCGGCACAGATACGCAGTATTTT
>-|TRBV29-1|TRBJ1-2|TRBD1
CSVEAPGQGALGYTF
TGCAGCGTTGAAGCGCCGGGACAGGGGGCGCTTGGCTACACCTTC
>-|TRBV9|TRBJ2-1|TRBD1
CASSVAGDRYNEQFF
TGTGCCAGCAGCGTAGCTGGGGACAGGTACAATGAGCAGTTCTTC
>-|TRBV10-3|TRBJ2-3|TRBD2
CAISEPGLAGGDTQYF
TGTGCCATCAGTGAGCCCGGACTAGCGGGGGGGGATACGCAGTATTTT
>-|TRBV18|TRBJ1-5|-
CASSRRDGGNQPQHF
TGTGCCAGCTCACGACGGGATGGAGGAAATCAGCCCCAGCATTTT
>-|TRBV6-2/TRBV6-3|TRBJ2-3|TRBD2
CASSQFLFGGDSTDTQYF
TGTGCCAGCAGCCAATTTTTATTTGGGGGGGACAGCACAGATACGCAGTATTTT
>-|TRBV6-5|TRBJ1-4|TRBD1
CASSTRTGREKLFF
TGTGCCAGCAGTACAAGGACAGGGAGGGAAAAACTGTTTTTT
>-|TRBV7-8|TRBJ2-2|TRBD2
CASSVSSGRASGELFF
TGTGCCAGCAGCGTGTCTAGCGGGAGGGCCTCCGGGGAGCTGTTTTTT
>-|TRBV4-3|TRBJ1-3|TRBD1
CASSPGTGFGNTIYF
TGCGCCAGCAGTCCCGGGACAGGGTTTGGAAACACCATATATTTT
>-|TRBV5-1|TRBJ2-7|TRBD1
CASSPGQGAYEQYF
TGCGCCAGCAGCCCGGGACAGGGTGCCTACGAGCAGTACTTC
>-|TRBV5-4|TRBJ1-3|-
CASSREVGNTIYF
TGTGCCAGCAGCAGGGAGGTCGGAAACACCATATATTTT
>-|TRBV29-1|TRBJ2-7|TRBD1
CSAEGDRGSSYEQYF
TGCAGCGCTGAGGGTGACAGGGGATCCTCCTACGAGCAGTACTTC
>-|TRBV4-3|TRBJ2-1|TRBD2
CASSQDGGGFTGNEQFF
TGCGCCAGCAGCCAAGATGGCGGGGGATTTACGGGCAATGAGCAGTTCTTC
>-|TRBV2|TRBJ2-7|TRBD2
CASSEAGEGRDEQYF
TGTGCCAGCAGTGAAGCGGGGGAGGGTAGGGACGAGCAGTACTTC
>-|TRBV19|TRBJ2-5|-
CASSVRGGRETQYF
TGTGCCAGTAGTGTCCGTGGGGGCAGGGAGACCCAGTACTTC
>-|TRBV27|TRBJ1-6|-
CASSLSRQASSYNSPLHF
TGTGCCAGCAGTTTATCACGACAGGCTAGCTCCTATAATTCACCCCTCCACTTT
>-|TRBV6-2/TRBV6-3|TRBJ2-7|-
CASSYEPSYEQYF
TGTGCCAGCAGTTACGAGCCTAGCTACGAGCAGTACTTC
>-|TRBV12-3/TRBV12-4|TRBJ2-3|-
CASSFSRDTQYF
TGTGCCAGCAGTTTTTCTCGGGATACGCAGTATTTT
>-|TRBV29-1|TRBJ1-5|TRBD1
CSATTGVGGQPQHF
TGCAGCGCTACAACAGGGGTAGGAGGTCAGCCCCAGCATTTT
>-|TRBV7-9|TRBJ2-5|-
CASSFVGSQETQYF
TGTGCCAGCAGCTTTGTAGGGAGTCAAGAGACCCAGTACTTC
>-|TRBV6-2/TRBV6-3|TRBJ2-5|TRBD1
CASSPGTGGRQTQYF
TGTGCCAGCAGTCCCGGGACAGGGGGCCGACAGACCCAGTACTTC
>-|TRBV5-1|TRBJ2-7|-
CASSLRGQGGNEQYF
TGCGCCAGCAGCTTGAGGGGGCAGGGAGGAAACGAGCAGTACTTC
>-|TRBV7-7|TRBJ2-5|TRBD2
CASSLDSGGERIKETQYF
TGTGCTAGCAGCTTAGATAGCGGGGGAGAGCGAATAAAAGAGACCCAGTACTTC
>once|TRBV18|TRBJ2-2|-
CASSDTRSHGGLFF
TGTGCCAGCTCAGACACTAGGAGCCATGGAGGGCTGTTTTTT
>-|TRBV10-3|TRBJ2-7|TRBD1
CAINGQGFGEQYF
TGTGCCATCAATGGACAGGGGTTCGGCGAGCAGTACTTC
>-|TRBV5-4|TRBJ1-6|TRBD1
CASSSQGVSPLHF
TGTGCCAGCAGCTCACAGGGGGTTTCACCCCTCCACTTT
>once|TRBV27|TRBJ2-2|TRBD2
CASTPIVPSGSGELFF
TGTGCCAGCACTCCCATAGTTCCAAGCGGGAGCGGGGAGCTGTTTTTT
>once|TRBV2|TRBJ1-5|-
CASSETVGNQPQHF
TGTGCCAGCAGTGAGACAGTGGGCAATCAGCCCCAGCATTTT
>-|TRBV9|TRBJ2-2|TRBD1
CASSSTGSSTGELFF
TGTGCCAGCAGCTCGACAGGGTCGAGCACCGGGGAGCTGTTTTTT
>-|TRBV6-5|TRBJ2-7|-
CASSYSGGPSEQYF
TGTGCCAGCAGTTACAGTGGAGGACCCTCGGAGCAGTACTTC
>-|TRBV6-2/TRBV6-3|TRBJ2-3|TRBD2
CASSYPGLHPGGDTQYF
TGTGCCAGCAGTTACCCGGGACTACACCCGGGGGGTGATACGCAGTATTTT
>-|TRBV28|TRBJ2-3|-
CASKASASTDTQYF
TGTGCCAGCAAGGCGAGCGCTAGCACAGATACGCAGTATTTT
>-|TRBV5-1|TRBJ1-1|-
CASSADIGEAFF
TGCGCCAGCAGCGCCGACATTGGAGAAGCTTTCTTT
>-|TRBV29-1|TRBJ2-7|TRBD1
CSVEDGQGETYEQYF
TGCAGCGTTGAAGATGGCCAGGGGGAGACCTACGAGCAGTACTTC
>-|TRBV5-4|TRBJ2-7|TRBD1
CASSLGRTGGSYEQYF
TGTGCCAGCAGCTTGGGAAGGACAGGAGGCTCCTACGAGCAGTACTTC
>-|TRBV4-3|TRBJ2-3|TRBD2
CASSPLLAGGTDTQYF
TGCGCCAGCAGCCCACTACTAGCGGGAGGAACAGATACGCAGTATTTT
>-|TRBV7-9|TRBJ1-1|-
CASSLMGVTEAFF
TGTGCCAGCAGCTTAATGGGAGTCACTGAAGCTTTCTTT
>once|TRBV5-1|TRBJ2-1|TRBD1
CASSLEIGTGGRNEQFF
TGCGCCAGCAGCTTGGAGATCGGGACAGGGGGACGAAATGAGCAGTTCTTC
>-|TRBV24-1|TRBJ1-2|TRBD1
CATSGVPTGEEEGYTF
TGTGCCACCAGTGGGGTTCCAACAGGGGAAGAAGAGGGCTACACCTTC
>-|TRBV9|TRBJ1-2|-
CASSVEGRIGYGYTF
TGTGCCAGCAGCGTAGAGGGGCGCATCGGCTATGGCTACACCTTC
>few|TRBV4-1|TRBJ1-2|-
CASSQLMTGNYGYTF
TGCGCCAGCAGCCAATTAATGACAGGAAACTATGGCTACACCTTC
>-|TRBV7-2|TRBJ2-3|-
CASSLQTSRPDTQYF
TGTGCCAGCAGCTTACAAACTAGCCGGCCAGATACGCAGTATTTT
>few|TRBV4-3|TRBJ1-2|TRBD1
CASSQDGDSLVGYTF
TGCGCCAGCAGCCAAGATGGGGACAGTCTCGTAGGCTACACCTTC
>few|TRBV5-1|TRBJ1-2|-
CASSRESYGYTF
TGCGCCAGCAGCCGAGAAAGCTATGGCTACACCTTC
>-|TRBV7-9|TRBJ2-1|TRBD1
CASSLGDRAHNEQFF
TGTGCCAGCAGCTTAGGGGACAGGGCGCACAATGAGCAGTTCTTC
>-|TRBV6-1|TRBJ1-1|-
CASSEGGRTEAFF
TGTGCCAGCAGTGAAGGGGGGCGGACTGAAGCTTTCTTT
>-|TRBV28|TRBJ2-1|TRBD2
CASSLSGSLHNEQFF
TGTGCCAGCAGCCTGAGCGGGAGCCTTCACAATGAGCAGTTCTTC
>-|TRBV3-1/TRBV3-2|TRBJ1-1|-
CASSKVQGNTEAFF
TGTGCCAGCAGCAAAGTACAGGGGAACACTGAAGCTTTCTTT
>-|TRBV6-5|TRBJ1-2|-
CASSLGTPTGYTF
TGTGCCAGCAGCCTCGGGACTCCGACGGGCTACACCTTC
>-|TRBV28|TRBJ2-5|TRBD2
CASRGLQVYQETQYF
TGTGCCAGCAGGGGACTACAGGTGTACCAAGAGACCCAGTACTTC
>-|TRBV5-1|TRBJ2-1|-
CASSHGTGRGNEQFF
TGCGCCAGCAGCCACGGGACCGGTCGGGGGAATGAGCAGTTCTTC
>-|TRBV6-5|TRBJ2-5|-
CASSYSPSAQETQYF
TGTGCCAGCAGTTACTCCCCTAGCGCCCAAGAGACCCAGTACTTC
>-|TRBV6-5|TRBJ2-2|-
CASSYARATGELFF
TGTGCCAGCAGTTACGCCAGGGCCACCGGGGAGCTGTTTTTT